What follows is one TCR beta chain and its context. Antigen unknown. Profiled with immunoSEQ multiplex PCR; TCRdb holds only in-frame clones, not every one. The sample lists around 26,000 clones, around four fifths seen once, with roughly 30% in the top ten. Time point in this sample: week 35, safety follow-up. What each vaccine dose contained was 300 ug of mutant IDH1 20-mer peptide, accompanied by topical imiquimod. The sample comes from a study of a mutant IDH1 vaccine in newly diagnosed glioma. Overall study: Once 4-6 weeks had passed after radiotherapy alone, vaccination started, or it started with temozolomide cycles. There were about 62% males and approximately 38% females among treated patients, whose mean age was 40.4 years. Whole-study findings and limits: Patients showed vaccine-induced immune responses at a rate of roughly 93%.

The V and J ends lost 4 bases and 4 bases respectively, with 19 bases between them. The CDR3 contains 16 residues. Germline-derived CDR1 and CDR2 are MGHRA and YSYEKL. The sequencing here drew on PBMCs, taken from a glioma patient whose treatment included an IDH1 peptide vaccine. This rearrangement joins TRBV4-1 to TRBJ1-2, with D perhaps matching TRBD1 (5 bases). The origin of this receptor is a man aged 25 to 40 with glioma. DNA of the CDR3: TGCGCCAGCAGCCCCCATGGGGGTGGGGAAGGCTATGGCTACACCTTC. Protein sequence: CASSPHGGGEGYGYTF.